The 26 T cell receptor beta chains presented below share a single source sample, sequenced in a study of blood T cell repertoires in COVID-19. Profiling relied on immunoSEQ multiplex PCR, and the TCRdb table lists in-frame clones only, not all of them. The top ten clones hold around 3.6% of a sample with roughly 230,000 clones, about four fifths of them seen once. Sequenced sample: PBMCs or T cells enriched from blood (not recorded which). These receptors originate from a man aged 45-65 years who had recovered from COVID-19.

The chain couples TRBV28 to TRBJ1-1, with 8 nucleotides matching TRBD1. The CDR3 loop spans 14 amino acids. From germline, CDR1 is MDHEN and CDR2 SYDVKM. With 4 bases clipped from V and 5 bases from J, the junction kept 6 bases outside the gene matches. The CDR3 spells CASSYQGAGTEAFF. In DNA form, the CDR3 reads TGTGCCAGCAGTTACCAGGGGGCTGGAACTGAAGCTTTCTTT.

The chain uses TRBV4-1 and TRBJ1-6; D is undetermined. CDR3 length equals 16 residues. Germline V lookup: CDR1 MGHRA, CDR2 YSYEKL. Trimming took off 1 base at V and 13 bases at J, with 20 bases between the two ends. The CDR3 protein is CASSQGPVFSGVPLHF. CDR3 nucleotides: TGCGCCAGCAGCCAAGGCCCAGTTTTCTCCGGAGTCCCCCTCCACTTT.

The chain is built from TRBV6-5 and TRBJ1-1; 8 positions agree with TRBD1. V trimming: 6 bases; J trimming: 11 bases; junction bases outside the gene matches: 11. The germline CDR1 and CDR2 sequences are MNHEY and SVGAGI. The CDR3 consists of 13 residues. CDR3 nucleotide sequence: TGTGCCAGCAGATATTTGACAGGGGCTATGGCTTTCTTT. Its protein is CASRYLTGAMAFF.

The V gene is TRBV19, the J gene TRBJ1-4; TRBD1 is a possible D gene (6 bases). CDR3 size: 12 residues. Germline V gene data show CDR1 as LNHDA and CDR2 as SQIVND (reference sequence). V lost 8 bases and J 10 bases, leaving 14 bases between the germline ends. This CDR3 is CASVPGHGKLFF. In DNA form, the CDR3 reads TGTGCCAGTGTACCGGGACACGGAAAACTGTTTTTT.

V usage is TRBV9 and J usage is TRBJ2-7; maybe TRBD2 (6 bases). The V end was cut by 0 bases, the J end by 6 bases, with 16 bases between. CDR1 is SGDLS, CDR2 YYNGEE, per germline. This CDR3 is 15 amino acids long. The CDR3 sequence is CASSVGGGPAGEQYF. The CDR3 DNA is TGTGCCAGCAGCGTAGGTGGAGGGCCCGCGGGCGAGCAGTACTTC.

This clone appeared a single time. The chain has TRBV11-2 and TRBJ2-6; TRBD2 might be the D (5 bases). CDR1 is SGHAT and CDR2 is FQNNGV in the germline V gene. The V and J ends lost 5 bases and 4 bases respectively, with 12 bases between them. The CDR3 covers 15 residues. CDR3 coding DNA: TGTGCCAGCAGCCCTACGGGGTACGGGGCCAACGTCCTGACTTTC. Encoded protein: CASSPTGYGANVLTF.

The rearrangement uses TRBV29-1 and TRBJ2-7, with D perhaps TRBD1 (7 bases). Germline assignment: CDR1 SQVTM and CDR2 ANQGSEA. The CDR3 covers 14 residues. V gave up 7 bases and J gave up 4 bases, with 20 bases separating them. In DNA form, the CDR3 reads TGCAGCGCTAAGACAGGGACTGCGTTTTACGAGCAGTACTTC. It yields the protein CSAKTGTAFYEQYF.

J is TRBJ1-5 and V is TRBV6-5, with TRBD1 matching 7 bases. With V trimmed by 5 bases and J by 2 bases, 6 bases remained unmatched. Germline CDR1 is MNHEY and CDR2 is SVGAGI. CDR3 size: 15 residues. CDR3 amino acids: CASSPTGLGNQPQHF. The CDR3 DNA follows: TGTGCCAGCAGTCCGACAGGGTTGGGCAATCAGCCCCAGCATTTT.

This clone has just one count. This chain uses TRBV5-1 with TRBJ1-1; the D gene is possibly TRBD1 (6 bases). The V end lost 4 bases, the J end lost 1 base, and 11 bases lay between the germline ends. From germline, CDR1 is SGHRS and CDR2 YFSETQ. This CDR3 spans 14 amino acids. The CDR3: CASSTGHPNTEAFF. The DNA for the CDR3 is TGCGCCAGCAGCACGGGACATCCGAACACTGAAGCTTTCTTT.

This rearrangement joins TRBV7-8 to TRBJ2-7; 11 nucleotides align to TRBD2. Germline CDR1 and CDR2: SGHVS and FQNEAQ. The CDR3 loop spans 15 amino acids. Trimming removed 1 base from V and 2 bases from J; junction bases left unmatched: 1. In DNA, the CDR3 is TGTGCCAGCAGCTTAGGACTAGCGGGAACCTACGAGCAGTACTTC. Protein: CASSLGLAGTYEQYF.

The chain uses TRBV2 and TRBJ2-1, with TRBD2 identical over 11 bases. Per the germline V gene, CDR1 is SNHLY and CDR2 is FYNNEI. The V segment lost 3 bases and the J segment 8 bases; nucleotides outside the gene matches: 3. The CDR3 is made up of 14 amino acids. The CDR3 coding sequence is TGTGCCAGCAGTGAGACTAGCGGGGCTTATGAGCAGTTCTTC. Translation gives CASSETSGAYEQFF.

The rearrangement uses TRBV10-3 and TRBJ2-1; TRBD2 matches 7 bases. Trimming at V came to 2 bases and at J to 5 bases, leaving 6 bases not matched to a gene. CDR1 ENHRY and CDR2 SYGVKD come from the germline V gene. The CDR3 runs 15 residues. DNA for the CDR3: TGTGCCATCAGTGAGAAGGCTAGCGGTAACAATGAGCAGTTCTTC. Encoded protein: CAISEKASGNNEQFF.

This chain connects TRBV11-3 to TRBJ2-7, with D possibly being TRBD2 (5 bases). Germline V gene data show CDR1 as SGHNT and CDR2 as YENEEA. This CDR3 region has 15 residues. V was trimmed by 4 bases and J by 7 bases, leaving 20 bases between them. The CDR3 here is CASSSGPAASGEQYF. Written as DNA, the CDR3 is TGTGCCAGCAGCTCCGGACCAGCCGCCTCGGGGGAGCAGTACTTC.

V usage is TRBV7-9 and J usage is TRBJ1-2; a possible D gene is TRBD1 (5 bases). Trimming shortened V by 1 base and J by 4 bases, and 13 bases separated the two germline ends. CDR1 and CDR2 from the germline V gene are SEHNR and FQNEAQ (reference sequence). The CDR3 spans 15 residues. CDR3 coding DNA: TGTGCCAGCAGCTTAGGGACAATATCATCCTATGGCTACACCTTC. It encodes CASSLGTISSYGYTF.

This clone was detected a few times. V and J are TRBV5-4 and TRBJ1-3; D gene ambiguous. This CDR3 region has 16 residues. CDR1 is SGHNT, CDR2 YYREEE, per germline (reference sequence). Trimming shortened V by 0 bases and J by 0 bases, and 10 bases separated the two germline ends. DNA for the CDR3: TGTGCCAGCAGCTTGGCCGGAGGGCGCTCTGGAAACACCATATATTTT. Translating gives CASSLAGGRSGNTIYF. The complete variable domain, with remaining parts taken from reference TRBV5-4 and TRBJ1-3, reads ETGVTQSPTHLIKTRGQQVTLRCSSQSGHNTVSWYQQALGQGPQFIFQYYREEENGRGNFPPRFSGLQFPNYSSELNVNALELDDSALYLCASSLAGGRSGNTIYFGEGSWLTVV.

The genes are TRBV29-1 and TRBJ2-5; tentatively, D is TRBD2 (6 bases). The V end was cut by 7 bases, the J end by 5 bases, with 14 bases between. CDR3 size: 12 residues. Germline V gene sequence: CDR1 SQVTM, CDR2 ANQGSEA. CDR3 loop: CSARRGWETQYF. DNA of the CDR3: TGCAGCGCCCGGCGGGGATGGGAGACCCAGTACTTC.

CDR3 loop: CASQQGVNYGYTF. For the CDR3, the DNA is TGTGCCAGCCAACAGGGAGTTAACTATGGCTACACCTTC. The rearrangement uses TRBV12-3 or TRBV12-4 and TRBJ1-2; a weak D match, TRBD1 (6 bases). With 8 bases removed from V and 1 base from J, the gap between germline ends came to 11 bases. The CDR3 length is 13 residues.

This clone was detected once. The V gene is TRBV4-2, the J gene TRBJ1-2; no clear D gene. This CDR3 has 16 residues. From germline, CDR1 is LGHNA and CDR2 YNFKEQ. The germline V and J ends were trimmed by 0 bases and 4 bases, with 15 bases remaining between them. The CDR3 spells CASSQDEAGSGYGYTF. The CDR3 region has the DNA TGTGCCAGCAGCCAAGATGAGGCCGGGAGCGGCTATGGCTACACCTTC.

This sequence joins TRBV7-8 and TRBJ1-2; no definite D call. V was cut by 5 bases and J by 9 bases, with 19 bases left in between. Germline CDR1 and CDR2: SGHVS and FQNEAQ. The CDR3 runs 14 residues. As DNA, the CDR3 is TGTGCCAGCAGCCCGAGTGGAGGGTACGGAAGCTACACCTTC. Its translation is CASSPSGGYGSYTF.

The chain has TRBV7-9 and TRBJ2-7; maybe TRBD2 (6 bases). Trimming took off 8 bases at V and 5 bases at J, with 16 bases between the two ends. The CDR3 length is 13 residues. CDR1 and CDR2 (germline): SEHNR, FQNEAQ (reference sequence). CDR3 DNA sequence: TGTGCCAGCGGCCATGTAGGAGGGCACGAGCAGTACTTC. Residues: CASGHVGGHEQYF.

This chain joins TRBV10-2 and TRBJ2-7, with D perhaps matching TRBD2 (5 bases). Trimming pared 7 bases from V and 3 bases from J, leaving 22 bases between. Per germline, CDR1 WSHSY and CDR2 SAAADI. CDR3 size: 16 residues. In DNA, the CDR3 is TGCGCCAGCATTGTCCAACCCGGGGTGGGTCGCTACGAGCAGTACTTC. It is translated as CASIVQPGVGRYEQYF.

The CDR3 nucleotides read TGTGCCAGCAGCGACGCGGGACAGGGCAATCAGCCCCAGCATTTT. This translates into CASSDAGQGNQPQHF. The V gene is TRBV5-4, the J gene TRBJ1-5; TRBD1 aligns across 8 bases. CDR1 and CDR2 (germline): SGHNT, YYREEE (reference sequence). Trimming took 4 bases from V and 2 from J; bases not matched to a gene: 5. This CDR3 is built from 15 residues.

The chain combines TRBV19 with TRBJ2-1; TRBD2 matches 10 bases. Germline loops: CDR1 LNHDA, CDR2 SQIVND (reference sequence). J was trimmed by 8 bases and V by 6 bases; bases with no gene match: 10. The CDR3 is made up of 15 amino acids. The CDR3 DNA follows: TGTGCCAGTAGATACGAGCGGGGGGGCCGGGATGAGCAGTTCTTC. Amino acid sequence: CASRYERGGRDEQFF.

The J gene is TRBJ1-1, the V gene TRBV19, with TRBD1 matching over 8 bases. Losses at the gene ends were 7 bases for V and 0 bases for J; bases not matched to a gene: 4. The CDR3 contains 14 residues. Germline V lookup: CDR1 LNHDA, CDR2 SQIVND (reference sequence). The CDR3 DNA reads as TGTGCCAGTACCCAGGACAGGGTGAACACTGAAGCTTTCTTT. Translated, it gives CASTQDRVNTEAFF.

The CDR3 loop is CASRRTGFYEQYF. The CDR3 nucleotides are TGTGCCAGCAGGCGAACAGGGTTCTACGAGCAGTACTTC. The chain recombines TRBV6-5 with TRBJ2-7; the D gene is possibly TRBD1 (6 bases). The V end was cut by 6 bases, the J end by 3 bases, with 12 bases between. CDR1 is MNHEY, CDR2 SVGAGI, per germline. The CDR3 contains 13 residues.

This chain links TRBV7-3 with TRBJ1-3, with no clear D. The V end lost 2 bases, the J end lost 0 bases, and 8 bases lay between the germline ends. From germline, CDR1 is SGHTA and CDR2 FQGTGA. The CDR3 loop spans 15 amino acids. The CDR3 loop is CASSLSGASGNTIYF. The CDR3 DNA follows: TGTGCCAGCAGCTTATCGGGAGCCTCTGGAAACACCATATATTTT.